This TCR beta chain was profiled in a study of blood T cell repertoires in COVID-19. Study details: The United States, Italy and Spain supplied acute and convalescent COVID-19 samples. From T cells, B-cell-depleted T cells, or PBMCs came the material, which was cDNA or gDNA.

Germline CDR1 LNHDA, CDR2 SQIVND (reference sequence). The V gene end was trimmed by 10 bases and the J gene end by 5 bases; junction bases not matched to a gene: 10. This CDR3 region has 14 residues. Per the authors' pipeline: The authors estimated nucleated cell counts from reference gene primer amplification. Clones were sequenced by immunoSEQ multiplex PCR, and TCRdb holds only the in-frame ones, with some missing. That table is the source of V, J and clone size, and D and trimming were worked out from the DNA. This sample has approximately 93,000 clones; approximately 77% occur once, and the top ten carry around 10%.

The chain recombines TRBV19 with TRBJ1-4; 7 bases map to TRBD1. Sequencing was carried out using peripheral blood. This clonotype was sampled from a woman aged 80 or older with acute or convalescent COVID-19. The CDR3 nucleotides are TGTGCCACGAAGCCGGGACAGCTAAATGAAAAACTGTTTTTT. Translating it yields CATKPGQLNEKLFF.